This T cell receptor (beta chain) was obtained from a study of control samples from healthy donors and cancer patients. CDR3 size: 17 residues. The V gene's germline CDR1 is SEHNR and CDR2 FQNEAQ (reference sequence). V was cut by 3 bases and J by 6 bases, with 23 bases left in between. Profiling relied on immunoSEQ multiplex PCR, and the TCRdb table lists in-frame clones only, not all of them. The sample gives 100,000 to 150,000 clones, nearly 90% of which show up once; 3% to 3.5% is in the top ten. The sample was blood. The TCR originated in a man aged 50-60 years in good health. The chain has TRBV7-9 and TRBJ2-5; D not resolved. The CDR3: CASSFFTPSPGFKTQYF. CDR3 in DNA: TGTGCCAGCAGCTTTTTCACCCCCTCACCGGGTTTCAAGACCCAGTACTTC.